This T cell receptor (beta chain) was found in a study of T cell repertoires in cytomegalovirus infection. Study as a whole: Through public TCR beta signatures, both CMV infection and matching HLA type were indicated. Findings of the study overall: What dominated the ex vivo response were HLA-C-restricted CMV-specific TCR beta clonotypes.

CDR3 length equals 14 residues. Germline CDR1 is MNHNS and CDR2 is SASEGT. TCRdb called the reads again in MiXCR, with one record for every CDR3 protein. Found here are around 300,000 distinct CDR3 sequences, more than 8% of them singletons; the top ten hold about 4.5%. Comments on this clonotype: The antigen remains undetermined.

This sequence joins TRBV6-1 and TRBJ1-1; TRBD1 matches at 9 bases. The sample was PBMCs. The clonotype originates from a human donor in good health (CMV status not recorded). Some clones in this sample may be carry-over from other donors' samples. The CDR3 bases are TGTGCAACCAAAGAAGGGACAGGGTGGACTGAAGCTTTCTTT. Amino acid sequence: CATKEGTGWTEAFF.